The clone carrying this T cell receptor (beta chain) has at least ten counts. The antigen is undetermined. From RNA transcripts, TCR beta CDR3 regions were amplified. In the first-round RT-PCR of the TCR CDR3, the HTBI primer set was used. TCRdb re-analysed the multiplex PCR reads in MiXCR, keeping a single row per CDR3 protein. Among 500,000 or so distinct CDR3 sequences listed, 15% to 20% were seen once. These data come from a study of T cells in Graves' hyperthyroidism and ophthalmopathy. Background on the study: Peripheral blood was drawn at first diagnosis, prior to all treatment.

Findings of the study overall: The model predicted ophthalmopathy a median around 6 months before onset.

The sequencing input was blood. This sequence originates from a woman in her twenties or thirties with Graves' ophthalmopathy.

CDR3 coding DNA: TGTGCCAGCAGTTTATTGGGGGCAACTAATGAAAAACTGTTTTTT. Translation gives CASSLLGATNEKLFF. V usage is TRBV27 and J usage is TRBJ1-4; D is perhaps TRBD1 (5 bases). V lost 1 base to trimming and J lost 0 bases, with 6 bases between them. The CDR3 is 15 residues long. Germline CDR1 is MNHEY and CDR2 is SMNVEV (reference sequence).